This TCR beta chain appears in the sequencing data of a study of long-term antiretroviral therapy in people with HIV. The CDR3 is 15 residues long. V was clipped by 4 bases and J by 0 bases, with 13 bases between them. Germline V gene sequence: CDR1 SGHTS, CDR2 YDEGEE. At survey level, the immunoSEQ assay was run in its v3.0 version. Generated by immunoSEQ multiplex PCR, the TCRdb table keeps only in-frame clones and is missing some. The table includes fewer than 45,000 clones, 80% detected once. The chain recombines TRBV5-8 with TRBJ1-2; perhaps TRBD1 as D (5 bases). The receptor was derived from a man aged 25 to 45 with HIV. The material sequenced was unsorted PBMCs, taken 3.4 years after starting antiretroviral therapy. CDR3: CASSLIGGTNYGYTF. Here the CDR3 DNA reads TGTGCCAGCAGCCTGATTGGGGGTACTAACTATGGCTACACCTTC.